Listed here is a single T cell receptor beta chain. The antigen remains unidentified. This sample was taken from a study of a mutant IDH1 vaccine in newly diagnosed glioma. Study context: Receipt of radiotherapy, temozolomide, or both preceded the study, and most received both. Overall study findings and caveats: Detectable vaccine-induced immune responses arose in 80% to 95% of patients. Changes in top peripheral clonotypes did not appear linked to pseudoprogression.

This table comes from immunoSEQ multiplex PCR, and its TCRdb copy is limited to in-frame clones, with some not included. This table holds around 56,000 clones, 80% to 95% found once. Time point defined: baseline, week 1 (first vaccination visit). Regarding treatment: pre-vaccination baseline after standard-of-care therapy. Astrocytomas that were new, WHO grade 3 or 4, IDH1-mutant and ATRX-lost were present in the donors. The V gene lost 2 bases and the J gene lost 2 bases, with 10 bases spanning the gap. CDR1 is SEHNR, CDR2 FQNEAQ, per germline (reference sequence). CDR3 size: 15 residues. The V call is TRBV7-9, the J call TRBJ2-1; the D gene is possibly TRBD1 (6 bases). Sequencing was performed on PBMCs, taken from a glioma patient treated with radiotherapy, temozolomide or both. This TCR was sampled from a man over 45 with glioma. Here the CDR3 DNA reads TGTGCCAGCAGCTTACTCGGGACAACCTACAATGAGCAGTTCTTC. This gives the protein CASSLLGTTYNEQFF.